These 29 T cell receptor beta chains share one sample of origin, sequenced in a study of a mutant IDH1 vaccine in newly diagnosed glioma listed by TCRdb under 2021. The method was the immunoSEQ multiplex PCR assay. Drawn from immuneACCESS, this table holds only the in-frame rearrangements with V and J called that TCRdb kept. Clones are partly lost; checked studies trace under half to an unresolved V gene and leave the rest unexplained. In all, the sample holds 50,000 to 65,000 clones, and around 80% of those were seen once. The top ten hold approximately 3.6% of the sample. Antigens for these TCRs are unknown. The intended sense of this specimen's time point label: week 5, during vaccination. Each vaccine dose was 300 ug of a 20-mer mutant IDH1 peptide in Montanide, given subcutaneously with topical imiquimod. Sequenced material: PBMCs, taken from a glioma patient whose treatment included an IDH1 peptide vaccine. Every receptor here comes from a man aged 25-45 years with glioma.

This clone appeared a few times. The chain recombines TRBV5-1 with TRBJ2-2, with D hard to call. Germline-derived CDR1 and CDR2 are SGHRS and YFSETQ. Trimming stripped 4 bases from V and 11 bases from J, with 12 bases between. This CDR3 contains 12 residues. This chain's CDR3 is CASSNAYSELFF. Written as DNA, the CDR3 is TGCGCCAGCAGCAATGCCTACTCTGAGCTGTTTTTT. The full variable domain, its missing parts supplied by reference TRBV5-1 and TRBJ2-2, is KAGVTQTPRYLIKTRGQQVTLSCSPISGHRSVSWYQQTPGQGLQFLFEYFSETQRNKGNFPGRFSGRQFSNSRSEMNVSTLELGDSALYLCASSNAYSELFFGEGSRLTVL.

The chain employs TRBV5-6 and TRBJ2-7; 10 bases map to TRBD1. CDR1 and CDR2 (germline): SGHDT, YYEEEE. Germline trimming cut 3 bases from V and 0 bases from J; bases unmatched to any gene: 6. CDR3 length: 16 amino acids. CDR3 loop: CASSSDRGLISYEQYF. The CDR3 nucleotides are TGTGCCAGCAGCTCCGACAGGGGGCTAATCTCCTACGAGCAGTACTTC.

V and J are TRBV5-1 and TRBJ2-7; D not resolved. Trimming shortened V by 0 bases and J by 7 bases, and 17 bases separated the two germline ends. CDR3 length: 15 amino acids. Germline CDR1 is SGHRS and CDR2 is YFSETQ. This CDR3 reads CASSLGAGTIPEQYF. CDR3 DNA: TGCGCCAGCAGCTTGGGCGCAGGCACCATCCCGGAGCAGTACTTC.

This chain uses TRBV19 with TRBJ1-2; 10 bases are a match to TRBD1. Germline CDR1 and CDR2: LNHDA and SQIVND (reference sequence). The CDR3 length is 15 residues. With 6 bases clipped from V and 4 bases from J, the junction kept 8 bases outside the gene matches. As DNA, the CDR3 is TGTGCCAGTAGCCCCGGGACAGGGGATATCTATGGCTACACCTTC. It codes for CASSPGTGDIYGYTF.

V gene TRBV30 combines with J gene TRBJ2-7; TRBD2 matches at 9 bases. The germline gives CDR1 GTSNPN, CDR2 SVGIG (reference sequence). V lost 4 bases to trimming and J lost 6 bases; unmatched junction nucleotides: 10. The CDR3 runs 14 residues. The CDR3: CAWMRASGEVEQYF. The CDR3 region has the DNA TGTGCCTGGATGCGGGCTAGCGGGGAGGTCGAGCAGTACTTC.

V usage is TRBV7-6 and J usage is TRBJ2-5, with D maybe TRBD2 (6 bases). Gene TRBJ2-7 matches the end of the DNA better, so the J call may be wrong. The CDR3 spans 13 residues. Germline V gene data show CDR1 as SGHVS and CDR2 as FNYEAQ. The CDR3, as DNA: TGTGCCAGCAGCACAGCGGGTCGCTACGAGCAGTACTTC. Encoded protein: CASSTAGRYEQYF.

The chain uses TRBV19 and TRBJ2-1; D is possibly TRBD2 (5 bases). CDR3 length: 15 amino acids. The V and J ends lost 3 bases and 4 bases respectively, with 13 bases between them. CDR1 LNHDA and CDR2 SQIVND come from the germline V gene (reference sequence). Written as DNA, the CDR3 is TGTGCCAGTAGTATCGGGGAGACTTTGTACAATGAGCAGTTCTTC. This translates into CASSIGETLYNEQFF.

The gene calls are TRBV5-1 and TRBJ2-1; D call uncertain. The V end lost 5 bases, the J end lost 10 bases, and 10 bases lay between the germline ends. This CDR3 has 11 residues. The germline gives CDR1 SGHRS, CDR2 YFSETQ. The CDR3 DNA reads as TGCGCCAGCAGGTATGCGGCGGAGCAGTTCTTC. Encoded protein: CASRYAAEQFF.

The rearrangement links TRBV27 to TRBJ2-7; D perhaps matches TRBD2 (5 bases). Trimming left V 5 bases short and J 0 bases short, with 11 bases between. Germline CDR1 is MNHEY and CDR2 is SMNVEV (reference sequence). The CDR3 is 14 amino acids. The CDR3 sequence is CASSRAALSYEQYF. DNA for the CDR3: TGTGCCAGCAGTCGAGCGGCGCTCTCCTACGAGCAGTACTTC.

The V and J genes are TRBV28 and TRBJ2-7; the match to TRBD2 covers 8 bases. J was trimmed by 0 bases and V by 5 bases; bases with no gene match: 9. The germline V gene has CDR1 MDHEN and CDR2 SYDVKM. The CDR3 has 16 residues. The CDR3 DNA follows: TGTGCCAGCAGTATATTGGTAGCGGGGAGCTCCTACGAGCAGTACTTC. It encodes CASSILVAGSSYEQYF.

The rearrangement joins TRBV6-1 to TRBJ1-5; maybe TRBD1 (6 bases). Germline CDR1 and CDR2: MNHNS and SASEGT. The CDR3 is 15 amino acids. Trimming took 2 bases from V and 7 from J, leaving 15 bases between them. The CDR3 reads CASSELGGARQPQHF. The CDR3 nucleotides are TGTGCCAGCAGTGAACTCGGGGGGGCCAGGCAGCCCCAGCATTTT.

This rearrangement joins TRBV6-1 to TRBJ2-5, with D perhaps being TRBD1 or TRBD2 (6 bases each). V dropped 7 bases and J dropped 5 bases, with 20 bases sitting between them. Germline CDR1 and CDR2: MNHNS and SASEGT. The CDR3 covers 15 residues. CDR3 in amino acids: CASIRGQGRLETQYF. Written as DNA, the CDR3 is TGTGCCAGCATTAGGGGTCAGGGGAGGCTGGAGACCCAGTACTTC.

This CDR3 is CASSVWGNEQFF. The CDR3 bases are TGTGCCAGCAGTGTATGGGGGAATGAGCAGTTCTTC. The chain couples TRBV2 to TRBJ2-1; TRBD1 or TRBD2 may be the D gene (5 bases each). CDR3 size: 12 residues. Trimming left V 4 bases short and J 7 bases short, with 8 bases between. The V gene's germline CDR1 is SNHLY and CDR2 FYNNEI.

The chain has TRBV15 and TRBJ2-5, with D maybe TRBD2 (6 bases). Germline V lookup: CDR1 LNHNV, CDR2 YYDKDF (reference sequence). The CDR3 length is 12 residues. Trimming removed 1 base from V and 7 bases from J, with 7 bases in between. The CDR3 region is CATSRVGGTQYF. The CDR3 nucleotides read TGTGCCACCAGCAGAGTCGGGGGGACCCAGTACTTC. The whole variable domain, remainder taken from reference TRBV15 and TRBJ2-5, is DAMVIQNPRYQVTQFGKPVTLSCSQTLNHNVMYWYQQKSSQAPKLLFHYYDKDFNNEADTPDNFQSRRPNTSFCFLDIRSPGLGDTAMYLCATSRVGGTQYFGPGTRLLVL.

The J gene is TRBJ1-5, the V gene TRBV4-1; a weak D match, TRBD1 (6 bases). Germline loops: CDR1 MGHRA, CDR2 YSYEKL. The V end was cut by 1 base, the J end by 7 bases, with 14 bases between. CDR3 length: 15 amino acids. CDR3 nucleotide sequence: TGCGCCAGCAGCCAAGTTGGTCGGGGGCTCCAGCCCCAGCATTTT. It encodes CASSQVGRGLQPQHF.

This sequence joins TRBV5-1 and TRBJ2-2; the D gene could be TRBD1 or TRBD2 (5 bases each). Germline V lookup: CDR1 SGHRS, CDR2 YFSETQ. This CDR3 has 16 residues. V was clipped by 1 base and J by 0 bases, with 10 bases between them. CDR3 bases: TGCGCCAGCAGCTTGTACGGGACCGCGAACACCGGGGAGCTGTTTTTT. This codes for CASSLYGTANTGELFF.

V and J are TRBV2 and TRBJ2-1; the D gene is possibly TRBD2 (7 bases). Germline V gene lookup returns CDR1 SNHLY and CDR2 FYNNEI. This CDR3 comprises 16 residues. Trimming shortened V by 3 bases and J by 4 bases, and 16 bases separated the two germline ends. DNA of the CDR3: TGTGCCAGCAGTGAGTGGGGGGGGCTAGGTTACAATGAGCAGTTCTTC. Translated, it gives CASSEWGGLGYNEQFF. The full variable domain, its missing parts supplied by reference TRBV2 and TRBJ2-1, is EPEVTQTPSHQVTQMGQEVILRCVPISNHLYFYWYRQILGQKVEFLVSFYNNEISEKSEIFDDQFSVERPDGSNFTLKIRSTKLEDSAMYFCASSEWGGLGYNEQFFGPGTRLTVL.

The V and J genes are TRBV9 and TRBJ1-2; TRBD1 is a possible D gene (6 bases). Germline lookup yields CDR1 SGDLS and CDR2 YYNGEE. This CDR3 contains 15 residues. With 1 base removed from V and 0 bases from J, the gap between germline ends came to 10 bases. The CDR3 loop reads CASSVQTGPNYGYTF. As DNA, the CDR3 is TGTGCCAGCAGCGTACAAACAGGGCCTAACTATGGCTACACCTTC.

This clone was seen just once. The rearrangement joins TRBV11-2 to TRBJ2-7; D remains unclear. Germline CDR1 and CDR2: SGHAT and FQNNGV. The CDR3 consists of 16 residues. V was pared by 1 base and J by 0 bases, with 13 bases between. CDR3 loop: CASSLVWKGSSYEQYF. The DNA for the CDR3 is TGTGCCAGCAGCTTAGTTTGGAAAGGTTCCTCCTACGAGCAGTACTTC.

The chain links TRBV4-2 to TRBJ2-7; weak D call: TRBD1 (5 bases). The CDR3 runs to 16 residues. Per germline, CDR1 LGHNA and CDR2 YNFKEQ. V lost 1 base to trimming and J lost 4 bases, with 17 bases between them. The CDR3 DNA sequence: TGTGCCAGCAGCCAAGGGGCCCAGGGCTGGATTTACGAGCAGTACTTC. It codes for CASSQGAQGWIYEQYF.

The chain carries TRBV2 and TRBJ1-1; D gene unclear. The CDR3 is made up of 14 amino acids. Per the germline V gene, CDR1 is SNHLY and CDR2 is FYNNEI. The V end was cut by 5 bases, the J end by 7 bases, with 17 bases between. DNA of the CDR3: TGTGCCAGCAGTCAACAAGGGAGTATGGTTGAAGCTTTCTTT. Its translation is CASSQQGSMVEAFF.

This sequence joins TRBV7-9 and TRBJ1-2; D is perhaps TRBD1 (5 bases). The V and J ends lost 2 bases and 1 base respectively, with 8 bases between them. The CDR3 is 14 residues long. Germline CDR1 reads SEHNR; CDR2 reads FQNEAQ (reference sequence). The CDR3 loop is CASSLQGLNYGYTF. CDR3 nucleotide sequence: TGTGCCAGCAGCTTACAGGGTCTTAACTATGGCTACACCTTC. Full variable domain (remainder filled in from reference TRBV7-9 and TRBJ1-2): DTGVSQNPRHKITKRGQNVTFRCDPISEHNRLYWYRQTLGQGPEFLTYFQNEAQLEKSRLLSDRFSAERPKGSFSTLEIQRTEQGDSAMYLCASSLQGLNYGYTFGSGTRLTVV.

V usage is TRBV5-5 and J usage is TRBJ1-5, with D uncertain. CDR1 SGHKS and CDR2 YYEKEE come from the germline V gene (reference sequence). The V gene lost 0 bases and the J gene lost 9 bases, with 13 bases spanning the gap. The CDR3 totals 14 residues. DNA of the CDR3: TGTGCCAGCAGCTTGGAAGGCGGTAGTGTGCCCCAGCATTTT. As protein: CASSLEGGSVPQHF.

The chain carries TRBV10-3 and TRBJ2-7; the D gene could be TRBD1 or TRBD2 (5 bases each). The CDR3 is 13 residues long. Germline CDR1 reads ENHRY; CDR2 reads SYGVKD. Trimming took 7 bases from V and 0 from J, leaving 10 bases between them. The CDR3 sequence is CAIKGESSYEQYF. CDR3 bases: TGTGCCATCAAAGGGGAGTCCTCCTACGAGCAGTACTTC.

The gene calls are TRBV12-5 and TRBJ2-5; D perhaps matches TRBD2 (6 bases). The V gene's germline CDR1 is LGHNT and CDR2 FRNRAP. The CDR3 runs to 14 residues. The V gene lost 1 base and the J gene lost 6 bases, with 12 bases spanning the gap. CDR3 amino acids: CASGLGRGQQTQYF. The DNA of the CDR3 is TGTGCTAGTGGTTTGGGGAGGGGTCAACAGACCCAGTACTTC.

A single count supports this clone. This chain joins TRBV19 and TRBJ2-1; D is possibly TRBD1 (5 bases). The CDR3 runs to 13 residues. The ends were cut back, 4 bases at V and 7 bases at J, with 11 bases in the middle. Per germline, CDR1 LNHDA and CDR2 SQIVND (reference sequence). CDR3 sequence reads: CASSTSGLNEQFF. The CDR3 DNA follows: TGTGCCAGTAGTACCTCAGGGCTGAATGAGCAGTTCTTC.

The gene calls are TRBV2 and TRBJ2-2; D remains unclear. V was clipped by 8 bases and J by 3 bases, with 4 bases between them. The CDR3 is made up of 11 amino acids. The V gene's germline CDR1 is SNHLY and CDR2 FYNNEI. CDR3 region: CASRYTGELFF. For the CDR3, the DNA is TGTGCCAGCCGATACACCGGGGAGCTGTTTTTT.

The chain combines TRBV6-5 with TRBJ1-1; perhaps TRBD1 as D (5 bases). This CDR3 comprises 13 residues. Germline V gives CDR1 MNHEY, CDR2 SVGAGI. V was trimmed by 4 bases and J by 4 bases, leaving 10 bases between them. Written as DNA, the CDR3 is TGTGCCAGCAGTTTGCATGGGGCCACTGAAGCTTTCTTT. Its protein product is CASSLHGATEAFF.

V usage is TRBV4-1 and J usage is TRBJ1-2; 12 positions agree with TRBD1. Per germline, CDR1 MGHRA and CDR2 YSYEKL. Unmatched junction bases numbered 1, after V lost 0 bases and J lost 2 bases. The length of the CDR3 is 16 residues. The CDR3 sequence: CASSQDGTGGNYGYTF. In nucleotides, the CDR3 is TGCGCCAGCAGCCAAGATGGGACAGGGGGCAACTATGGCTACACCTTC.